This T cell receptor (beta chain) was obtained from a study of CD8+ T cells in alopecia areata. Study findings and constraints: An increase in clonality over normal scalp was evident in lesional scalp, especially alopecia totalis/universalis.

Following RNA extraction, reverse transcription yielded cDNA that acted as the sequencing template. Repertoires were generated with immunoSEQ multiplex PCR, while TCRdb's copy carries only in-frame clones and drops some. Of 110,000 to 150,000 clones in the sample, 80% to 90% were seen once. As to treatment: oral pan-JAK inhibitor, 5-10 mg twice daily. The V end was cut by 2 bases, the J end by 2 bases, with 10 bases between. The CDR3 length is 14 residues. The germline V gene has CDR1 KGHSH and CDR2 LQKENI. Worth noting for this clone: The antigen remains unidentified.

This receptor was identified in a human donor with alopecia areata. V usage is TRBV18 and J usage is TRBJ2-7; perhaps TRBD2 as D (6 bases). This specimen was CD8+ T cells sorted from blood, taken at week 4, from a patient treated with tofacitinib. DNA for the CDR3: TGTGCCAGCTCACCAAACGGGAGACCCTACGAGCAGTACTTC. Encoded protein: CASSPNGRPYEQYF.